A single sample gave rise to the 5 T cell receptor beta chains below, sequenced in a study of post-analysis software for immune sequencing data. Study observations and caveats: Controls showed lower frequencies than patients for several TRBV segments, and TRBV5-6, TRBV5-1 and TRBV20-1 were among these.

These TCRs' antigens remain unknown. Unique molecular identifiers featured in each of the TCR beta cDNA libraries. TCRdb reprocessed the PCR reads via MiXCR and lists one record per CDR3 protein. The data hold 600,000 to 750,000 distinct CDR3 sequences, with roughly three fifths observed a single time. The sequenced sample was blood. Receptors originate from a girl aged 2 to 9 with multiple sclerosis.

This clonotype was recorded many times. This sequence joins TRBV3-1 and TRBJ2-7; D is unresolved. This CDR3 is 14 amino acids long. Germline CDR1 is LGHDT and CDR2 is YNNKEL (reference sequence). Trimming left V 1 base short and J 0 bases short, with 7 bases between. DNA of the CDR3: TGTGCCAGCAGCCAAGGCCGTGGCTCCTACGAGCAGTACTTC. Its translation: CASSQGRGSYEQYF.

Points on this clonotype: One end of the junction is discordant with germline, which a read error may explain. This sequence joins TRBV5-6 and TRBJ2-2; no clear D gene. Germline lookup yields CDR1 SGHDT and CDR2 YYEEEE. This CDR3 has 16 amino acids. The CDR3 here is CAGSLSPSGHTGELFF. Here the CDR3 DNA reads TGTGCCGGCAGCTTGTCCCCGTCAGGCCACACCGGGGAGCTGTTTTTT.

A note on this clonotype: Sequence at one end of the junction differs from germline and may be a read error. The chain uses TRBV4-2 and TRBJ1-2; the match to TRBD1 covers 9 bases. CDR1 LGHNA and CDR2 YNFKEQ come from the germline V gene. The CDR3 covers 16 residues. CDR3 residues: CASSRDRALSFYGYTF. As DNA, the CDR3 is TGTGCCAGCAGTCGGGACAGGGCCCTCTCCTTTTATGGCTACACCTTT.

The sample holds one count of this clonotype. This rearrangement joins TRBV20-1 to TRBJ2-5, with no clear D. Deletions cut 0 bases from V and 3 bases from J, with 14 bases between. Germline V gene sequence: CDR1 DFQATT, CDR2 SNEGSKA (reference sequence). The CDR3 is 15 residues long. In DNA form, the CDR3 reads TGCAGTGCTAGAGATGATGCTTCCGTCGAAGAGACCCAGTACTTC. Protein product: CSARDDASVEETQYF.

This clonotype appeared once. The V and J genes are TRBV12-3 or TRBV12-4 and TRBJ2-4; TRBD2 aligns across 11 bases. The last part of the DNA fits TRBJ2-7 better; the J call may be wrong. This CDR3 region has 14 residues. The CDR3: CASTLAGGGYEQYF. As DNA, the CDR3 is TGTGCCAGCACCTTAGCGGGAGGGGGCTACGAGCAGTACTTC.